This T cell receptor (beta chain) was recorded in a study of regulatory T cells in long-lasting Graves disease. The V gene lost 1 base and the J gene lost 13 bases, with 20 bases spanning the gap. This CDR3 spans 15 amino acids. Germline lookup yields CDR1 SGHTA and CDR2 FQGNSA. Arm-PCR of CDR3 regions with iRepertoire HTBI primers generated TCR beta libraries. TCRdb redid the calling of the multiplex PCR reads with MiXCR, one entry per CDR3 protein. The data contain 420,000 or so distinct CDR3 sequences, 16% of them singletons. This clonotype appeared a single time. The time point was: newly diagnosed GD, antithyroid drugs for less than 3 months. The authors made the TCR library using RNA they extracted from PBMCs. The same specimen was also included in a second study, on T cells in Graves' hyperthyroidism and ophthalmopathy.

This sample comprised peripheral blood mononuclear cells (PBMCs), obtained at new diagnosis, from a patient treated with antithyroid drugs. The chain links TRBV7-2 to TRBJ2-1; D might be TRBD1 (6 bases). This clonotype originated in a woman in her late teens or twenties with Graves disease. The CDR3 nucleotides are TGTGCCAGCAGCTTAGGTGGGACATCCAAAAACATTCAGTTCTTC. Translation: CASSLGGTSKNIQFF.